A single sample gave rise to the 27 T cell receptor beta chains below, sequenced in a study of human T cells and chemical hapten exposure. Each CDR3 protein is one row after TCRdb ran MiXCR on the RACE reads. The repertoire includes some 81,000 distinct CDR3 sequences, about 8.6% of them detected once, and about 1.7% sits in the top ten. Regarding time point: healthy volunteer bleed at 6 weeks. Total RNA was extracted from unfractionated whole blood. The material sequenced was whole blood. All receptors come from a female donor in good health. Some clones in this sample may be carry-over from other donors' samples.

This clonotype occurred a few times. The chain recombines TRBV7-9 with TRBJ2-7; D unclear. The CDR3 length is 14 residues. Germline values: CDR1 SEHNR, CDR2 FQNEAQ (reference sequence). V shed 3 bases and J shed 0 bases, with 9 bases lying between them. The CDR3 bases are TGTGCCAGCAGCTTCGGGCAGTACTCCTACGAGCAGTACTTC. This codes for CASSFGQYSYEQYF.

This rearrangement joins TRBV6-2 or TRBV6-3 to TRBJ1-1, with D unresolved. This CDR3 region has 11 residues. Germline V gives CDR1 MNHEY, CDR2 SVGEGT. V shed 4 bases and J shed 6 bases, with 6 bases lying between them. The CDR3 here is CASSWGAEAFF. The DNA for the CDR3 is TGTGCCAGCAGTTGGGGTGCTGAAGCTTTCTTT.

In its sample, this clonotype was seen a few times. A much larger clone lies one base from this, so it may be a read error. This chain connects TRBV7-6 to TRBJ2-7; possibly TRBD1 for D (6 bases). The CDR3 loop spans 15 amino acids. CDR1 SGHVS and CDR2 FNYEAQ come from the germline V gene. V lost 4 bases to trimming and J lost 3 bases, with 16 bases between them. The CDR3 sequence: CASSYTDSRDYEQYF. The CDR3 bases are TGTGCCAGCAGCTACACGGACAGTCGGGACTACGAGCAGTACTTC.

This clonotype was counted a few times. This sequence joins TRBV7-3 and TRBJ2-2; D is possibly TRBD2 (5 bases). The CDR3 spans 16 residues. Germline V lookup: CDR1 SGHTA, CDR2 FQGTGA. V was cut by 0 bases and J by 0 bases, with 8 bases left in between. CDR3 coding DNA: TGTGCCAGCAGCTTAACAGCGGATTCGAACACCGGGGAGCTGTTTTTT. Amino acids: CASSLTADSNTGELFF.

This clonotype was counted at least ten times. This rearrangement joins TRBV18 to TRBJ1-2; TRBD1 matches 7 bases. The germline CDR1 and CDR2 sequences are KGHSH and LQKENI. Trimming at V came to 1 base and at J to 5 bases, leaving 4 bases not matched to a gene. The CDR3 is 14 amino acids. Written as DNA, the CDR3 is TGTGCCAGCTCACCACGGCAGGGGGAGTATGGCTACACCTTC. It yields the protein CASSPRQGEYGYTF.

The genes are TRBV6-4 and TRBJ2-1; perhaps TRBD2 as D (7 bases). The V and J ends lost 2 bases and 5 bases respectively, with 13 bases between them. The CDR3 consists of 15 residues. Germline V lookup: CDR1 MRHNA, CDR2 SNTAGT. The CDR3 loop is CASSDALGGHNEQFF. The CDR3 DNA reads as TGTGCCAGCAGTGACGCTCTCGGGGGGCACAATGAGCAGTTCTTC.

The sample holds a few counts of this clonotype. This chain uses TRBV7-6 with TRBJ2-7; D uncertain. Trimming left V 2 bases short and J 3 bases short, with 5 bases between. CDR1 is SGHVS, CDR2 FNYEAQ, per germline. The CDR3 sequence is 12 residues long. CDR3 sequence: CASSLIGYEQYF. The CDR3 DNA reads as TGTGCCAGCAGCTTAATAGGCTACGAGCAGTACTTC.

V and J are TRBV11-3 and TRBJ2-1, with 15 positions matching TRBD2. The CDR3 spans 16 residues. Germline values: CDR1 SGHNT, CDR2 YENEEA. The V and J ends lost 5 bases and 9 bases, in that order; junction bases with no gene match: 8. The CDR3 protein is CASSPRTSGGVGEQFF. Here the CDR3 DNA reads TGTGCCAGCAGCCCGCGGACTAGCGGGGGGGTTGGTGAGCAGTTCTTC. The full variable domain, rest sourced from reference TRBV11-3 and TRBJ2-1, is EAGVVQSPRYKIIEKKQPVAFWCNPISGHNTLYWYLQNLGQGPELLIRYENEEAVDDSQLPKDRFSAERLKGVDSTLKIQPAELGDSAVYLCASSPRTSGGVGEQFFGPGTRLTVL.

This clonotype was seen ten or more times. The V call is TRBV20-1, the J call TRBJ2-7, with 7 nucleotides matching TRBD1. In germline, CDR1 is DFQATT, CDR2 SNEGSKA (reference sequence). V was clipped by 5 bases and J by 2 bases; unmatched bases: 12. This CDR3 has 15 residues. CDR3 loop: CSARKTDRTTYEQYF. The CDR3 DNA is TGCAGTGCTCGGAAAACGGACAGGACGACCTACGAGCAGTACTTC.

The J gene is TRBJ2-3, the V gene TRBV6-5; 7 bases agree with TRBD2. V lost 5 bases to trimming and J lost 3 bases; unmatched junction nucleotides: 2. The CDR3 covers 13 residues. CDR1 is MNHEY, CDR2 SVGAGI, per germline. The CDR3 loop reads CASSSGVTDTQYF. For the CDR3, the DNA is TGTGCCAGCAGTAGCGGGGTAACAGATACGCAGTATTTT.

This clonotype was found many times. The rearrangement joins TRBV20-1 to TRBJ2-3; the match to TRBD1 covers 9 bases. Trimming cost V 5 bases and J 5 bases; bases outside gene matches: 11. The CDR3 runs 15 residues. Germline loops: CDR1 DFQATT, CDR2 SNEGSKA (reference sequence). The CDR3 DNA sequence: TGCAGTGCTCCACGGGGGACAGGGAGGGGAGATACGCAGTATTTT. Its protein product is CSAPRGTGRGDTQYF.

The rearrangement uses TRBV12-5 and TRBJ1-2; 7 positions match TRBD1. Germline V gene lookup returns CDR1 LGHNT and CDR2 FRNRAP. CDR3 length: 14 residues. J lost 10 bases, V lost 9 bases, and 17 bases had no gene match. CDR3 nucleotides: TGTGCTAGCCGGGGAGGGGGCTTAGATGATGACTACACCTTC. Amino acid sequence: CASRGGGLDDDYTF. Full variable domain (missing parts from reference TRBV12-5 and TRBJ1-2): DARVTQTPRHKVTEMGQEVTMRCQPILGHNTVFWYRQTMMQGLELLAYFRNRAPLDDSGMPKDRFSAEMPDATLATLKIQPSEPRDSAVYFCASRGGGLDDDYTFGSGTRLTVV.

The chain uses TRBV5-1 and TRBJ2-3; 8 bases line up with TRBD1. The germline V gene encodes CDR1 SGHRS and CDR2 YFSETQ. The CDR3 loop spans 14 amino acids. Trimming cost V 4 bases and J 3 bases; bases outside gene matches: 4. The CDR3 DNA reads TGCGCCAGCAGCAGCACAGGGGGGACAGATACGCAGTATTTT. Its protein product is CASSSTGGTDTQYF.

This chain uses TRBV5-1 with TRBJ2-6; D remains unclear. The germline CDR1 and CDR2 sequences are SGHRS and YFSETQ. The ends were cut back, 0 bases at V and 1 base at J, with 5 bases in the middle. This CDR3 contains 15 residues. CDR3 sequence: CASSLEGSGANVLTF. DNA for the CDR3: TGCGCCAGCAGCTTGGAAGGGTCTGGGGCCAACGTCCTGACTTTC.

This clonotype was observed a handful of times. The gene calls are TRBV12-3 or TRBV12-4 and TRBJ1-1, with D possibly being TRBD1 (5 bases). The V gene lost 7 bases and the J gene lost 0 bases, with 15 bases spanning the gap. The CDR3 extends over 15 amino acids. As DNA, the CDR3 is TGTGCCAGCAAGATTGCCGGGGGGGTGAACACTGAAGCTTTCTTT. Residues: CASKIAGGVNTEAFF.

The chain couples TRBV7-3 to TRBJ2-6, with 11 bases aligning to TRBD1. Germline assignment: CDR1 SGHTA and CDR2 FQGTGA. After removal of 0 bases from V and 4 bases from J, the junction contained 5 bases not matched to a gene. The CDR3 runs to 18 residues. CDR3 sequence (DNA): TGTGCCAGCAGCTTAACAGGACAGGGGGCGAACGGGGCCAACGTCCTGACTTTC. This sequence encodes CASSLTGQGANGANVLTF.

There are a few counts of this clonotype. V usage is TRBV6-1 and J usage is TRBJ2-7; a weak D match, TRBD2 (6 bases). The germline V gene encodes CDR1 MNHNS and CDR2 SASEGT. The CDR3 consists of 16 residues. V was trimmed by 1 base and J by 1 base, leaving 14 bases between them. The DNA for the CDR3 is TGTGCCAGCAGTGAAGTCAGGGTGAGCGGGTCCTACGAGCAGTACTTC. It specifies CASSEVRVSGSYEQYF.

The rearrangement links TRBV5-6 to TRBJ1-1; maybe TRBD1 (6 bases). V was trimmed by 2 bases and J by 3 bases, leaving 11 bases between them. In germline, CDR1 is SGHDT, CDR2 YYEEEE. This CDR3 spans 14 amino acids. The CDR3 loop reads CASSFRDTYTEAFF. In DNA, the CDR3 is TGTGCCAGCAGCTTCCGGGACACCTACACTGAAGCTTTCTTT.

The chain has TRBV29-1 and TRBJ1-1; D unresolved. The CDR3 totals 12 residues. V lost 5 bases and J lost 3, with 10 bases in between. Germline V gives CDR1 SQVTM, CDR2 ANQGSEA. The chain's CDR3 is CSVLRLYTEAFF. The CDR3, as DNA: TGCAGCGTTCTCCGACTGTACACTGAAGCTTTCTTT.

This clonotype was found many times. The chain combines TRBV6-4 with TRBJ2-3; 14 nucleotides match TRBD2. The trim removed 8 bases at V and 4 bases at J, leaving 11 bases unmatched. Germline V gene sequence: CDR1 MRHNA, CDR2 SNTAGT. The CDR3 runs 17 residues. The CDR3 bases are TGTGCCAGCTATGTGACTAGCGGGGGGGCCTTGCCAGATACGCAGTATTTT. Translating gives CASYVTSGGALPDTQYF.

In DNA, the CDR3 is TGTGCCAGCAGCTTAGCCGGGCGAACGTACGTCAATGAGCAGTTCTTC. Translated, it gives CASSLAGRTYVNEQFF. The chain recombines TRBV7-2 with TRBJ2-1, with no clear D. Germline CDR1 reads SGHTA; CDR2 reads FQGNSA. V was pared by 0 bases and J by 6 bases, with 15 bases between. The CDR3 has 16 residues.

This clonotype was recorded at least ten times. CDR3 in amino acids: CASEPTGGLSNEKLFF. The CDR3 bases are TGTGCCAGCGAACCCACAGGGGGCTTATCTAATGAAAAACTGTTTTTT. The chain uses TRBV7-8 and TRBJ1-4; 9 bases are a match to TRBD1. Germline V gene data show CDR1 as SGHVS and CDR2 as FQNEAQ. The J segment lost 3 bases and the V segment lost 8 bases, leaving 10 bases of the junction unmatched. This CDR3 contains 16 residues.

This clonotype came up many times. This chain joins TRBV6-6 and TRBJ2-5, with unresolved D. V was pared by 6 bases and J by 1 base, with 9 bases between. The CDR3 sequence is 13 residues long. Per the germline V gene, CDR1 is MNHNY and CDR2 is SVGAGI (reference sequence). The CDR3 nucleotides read TGTGCCAGCAGGCCGGCCACCCAAGAGACCCAGTACTTC. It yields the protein CASRPATQETQYF.

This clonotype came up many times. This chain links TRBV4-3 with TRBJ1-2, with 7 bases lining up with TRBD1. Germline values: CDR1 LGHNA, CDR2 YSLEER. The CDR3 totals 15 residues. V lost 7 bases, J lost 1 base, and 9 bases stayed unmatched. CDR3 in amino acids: CASTTGLVDNYGYTF. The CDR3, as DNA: TGCGCCAGCACGACAGGGTTGGTCGATAACTATGGCTACACCTTC.

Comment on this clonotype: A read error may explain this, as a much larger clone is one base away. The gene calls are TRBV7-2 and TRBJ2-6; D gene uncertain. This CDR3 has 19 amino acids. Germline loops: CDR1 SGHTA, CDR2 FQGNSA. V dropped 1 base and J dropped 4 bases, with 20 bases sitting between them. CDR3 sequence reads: CASSLVGSTSGVGANVLTF. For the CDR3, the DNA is TGTGCCAGCAGCTTAGTCGGGTCGACAAGTGGGGTCGGGGCCAACGTCCTGACTTTC.

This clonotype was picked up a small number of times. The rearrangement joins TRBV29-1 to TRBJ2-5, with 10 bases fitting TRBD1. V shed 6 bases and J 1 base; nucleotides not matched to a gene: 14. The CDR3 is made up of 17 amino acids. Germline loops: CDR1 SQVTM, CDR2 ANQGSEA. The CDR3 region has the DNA TGCAGCGTCCCCGGGACAGGGGCCAACCAACTCCAAGAGACCCAGTACTTC. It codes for CSVPGTGANQLQETQYF. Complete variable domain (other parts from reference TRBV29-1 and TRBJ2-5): SAVISQKPSRDICQRGTSLTIQCQVDSQVTMMFWYRQQPGQSLTLIATANQGSEATYESGFVIDKFPISRPNLTFSTLTVSNMSPEDSSIYLCSVPGTGANQLQETQYFGPGTRLLVL.

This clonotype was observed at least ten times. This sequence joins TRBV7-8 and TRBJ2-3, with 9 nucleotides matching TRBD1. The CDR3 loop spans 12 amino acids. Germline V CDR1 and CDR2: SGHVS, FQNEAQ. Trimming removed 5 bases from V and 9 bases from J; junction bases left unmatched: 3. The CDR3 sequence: CASSRDRATQYF. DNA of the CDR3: TGTGCCAGCAGCCGGGACAGGGCGACGCAGTATTTT.